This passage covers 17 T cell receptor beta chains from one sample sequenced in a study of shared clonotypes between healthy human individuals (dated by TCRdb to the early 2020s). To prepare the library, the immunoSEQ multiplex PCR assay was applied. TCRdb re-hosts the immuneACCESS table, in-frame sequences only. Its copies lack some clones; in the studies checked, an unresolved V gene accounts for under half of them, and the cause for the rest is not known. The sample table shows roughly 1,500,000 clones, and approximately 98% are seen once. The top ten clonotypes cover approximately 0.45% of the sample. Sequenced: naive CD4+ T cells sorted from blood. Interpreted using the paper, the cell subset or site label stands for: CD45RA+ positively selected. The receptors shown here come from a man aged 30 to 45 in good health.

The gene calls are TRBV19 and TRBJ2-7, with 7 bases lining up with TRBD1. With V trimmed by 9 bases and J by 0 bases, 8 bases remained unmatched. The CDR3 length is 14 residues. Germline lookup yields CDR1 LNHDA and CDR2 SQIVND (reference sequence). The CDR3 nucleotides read TGTGCCAGCGCTGAGACAGGGAGCTCCTACGAGCAGTACTTC. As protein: CASAETGSSYEQYF.

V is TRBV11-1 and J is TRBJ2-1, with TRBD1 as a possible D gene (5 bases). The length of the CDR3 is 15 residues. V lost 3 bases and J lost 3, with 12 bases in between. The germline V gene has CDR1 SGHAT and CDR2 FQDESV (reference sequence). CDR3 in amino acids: CASSFAREGYNEQFF. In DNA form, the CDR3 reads TGTGCCAGCAGCTTCGCCAGGGAAGGCTACAATGAGCAGTTCTTC.

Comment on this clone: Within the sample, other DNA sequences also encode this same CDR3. CDR3 region: CASSVAEGGYEQYF. DNA of the CDR3: TGTGCCAGCAGCGTAGCGGAGGGGGGCTACGAGCAGTACTTC. The chain has TRBV9 and TRBJ2-7; D might be TRBD1 or TRBD2, each matching 6 bases. This CDR3 region has 14 residues. The germline CDR1 and CDR2 sequences are SGDLS and YYNGEE. Trimming removed 0 bases from V and 3 bases from J, with 10 bases in between.

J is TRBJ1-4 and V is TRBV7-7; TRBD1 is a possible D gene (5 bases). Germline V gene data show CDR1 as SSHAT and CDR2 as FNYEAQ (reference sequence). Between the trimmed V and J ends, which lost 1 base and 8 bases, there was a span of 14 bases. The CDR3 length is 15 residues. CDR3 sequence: CASSLGQPGEEKLFF. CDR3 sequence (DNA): TGTGCCAGCAGCTTAGGACAGCCCGGAGAGGAAAAACTGTTTTTT.

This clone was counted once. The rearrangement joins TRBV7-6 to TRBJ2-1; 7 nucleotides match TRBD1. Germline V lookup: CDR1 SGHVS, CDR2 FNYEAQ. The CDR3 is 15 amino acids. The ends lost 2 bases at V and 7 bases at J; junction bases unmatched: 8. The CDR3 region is CASSLSATGINEQFF. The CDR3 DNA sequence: TGTGCCAGCAGCTTATCTGCGACAGGGATTAATGAGCAGTTCTTC.

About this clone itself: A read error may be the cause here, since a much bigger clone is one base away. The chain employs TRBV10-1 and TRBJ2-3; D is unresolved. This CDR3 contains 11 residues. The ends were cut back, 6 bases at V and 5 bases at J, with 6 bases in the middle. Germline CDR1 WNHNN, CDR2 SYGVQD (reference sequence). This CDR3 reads CASSLGDTQYF. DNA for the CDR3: TGCGCCAGCAGCTTGGGAGATACGCAGTATTTT.

The CDR3 spells CASSLYLSEISYNEQFF. The DNA of the CDR3 is TGTGCCAGTAGTCTTTATCTTAGCGAAATCTCCTACAATGAGCAGTTCTTC. V is TRBV19 and J is TRBJ2-1; D possibly corresponds to TRBD2 (5 bases). CDR3 size: 17 residues. Germline V gene lookup returns CDR1 LNHDA and CDR2 SQIVND (reference sequence). Trimming left V 5 bases short and J 0 bases short, with 17 bases between.

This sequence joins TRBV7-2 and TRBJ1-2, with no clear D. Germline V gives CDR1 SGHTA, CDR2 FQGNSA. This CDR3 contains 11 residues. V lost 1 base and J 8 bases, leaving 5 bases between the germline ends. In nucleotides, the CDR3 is TGTGCCAGCAGCTTAGGGAGGGGCTACACCTTC. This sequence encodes CASSLGRGYTF.

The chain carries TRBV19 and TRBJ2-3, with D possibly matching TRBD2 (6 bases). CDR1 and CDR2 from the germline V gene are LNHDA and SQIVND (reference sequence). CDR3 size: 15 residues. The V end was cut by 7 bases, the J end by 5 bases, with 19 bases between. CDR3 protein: CASTIADGSGDTQYF. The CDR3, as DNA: TGTGCCAGTACCATAGCGGACGGTAGTGGAGATACGCAGTATTTT.

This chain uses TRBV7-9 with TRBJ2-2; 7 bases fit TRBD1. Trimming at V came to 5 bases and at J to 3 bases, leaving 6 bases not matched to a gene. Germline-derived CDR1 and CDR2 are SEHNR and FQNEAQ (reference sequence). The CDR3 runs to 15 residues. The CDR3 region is CASSPRGLDTGELFF. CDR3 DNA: TGTGCCAGCAGCCCGAGGGGGCTTGACACCGGGGAGCTGTTTTTT. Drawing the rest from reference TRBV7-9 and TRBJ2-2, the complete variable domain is DTGVSQNPRHKITKRGQNVTFRCDPISEHNRLYWYRQTLGQGPEFLTYFQNEAQLEKSRLLSDRFSAERPKGSFSTLEIQRTEQGDSAMYLCASSPRGLDTGELFFGEGSRLTVL.

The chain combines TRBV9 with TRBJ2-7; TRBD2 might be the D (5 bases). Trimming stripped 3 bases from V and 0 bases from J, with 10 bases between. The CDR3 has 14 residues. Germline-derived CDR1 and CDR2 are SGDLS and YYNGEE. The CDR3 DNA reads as TGTGCCAGCAGCGCTCGGGAACCCTCCTACGAGCAGTACTTC. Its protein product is CASSAREPSYEQYF.

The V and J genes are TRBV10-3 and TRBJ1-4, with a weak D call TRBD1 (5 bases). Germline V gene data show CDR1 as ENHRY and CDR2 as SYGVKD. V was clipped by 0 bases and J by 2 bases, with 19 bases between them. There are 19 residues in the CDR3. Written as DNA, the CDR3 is TGTGCCATCAGTGAGTCCCCCGGACGGGCCGCAGGGACTAATGAAAAACTGTTTTTT. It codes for CAISESPGRAAGTNEKLFF.

The CDR3 sequence is CAISEAGQGAETQYF. DNA of the CDR3: TGTGCCATCAGTGAGGCGGGACAGGGGGCCGAGACCCAGTACTTC. V usage is TRBV10-3 and J usage is TRBJ2-5; 12 bases map to TRBD1. After removal of 2 bases from V and 5 bases from J, the junction contained 3 bases not matched to a gene. Germline V CDR1 and CDR2: ENHRY, SYGVKD. This CDR3 has 15 residues.

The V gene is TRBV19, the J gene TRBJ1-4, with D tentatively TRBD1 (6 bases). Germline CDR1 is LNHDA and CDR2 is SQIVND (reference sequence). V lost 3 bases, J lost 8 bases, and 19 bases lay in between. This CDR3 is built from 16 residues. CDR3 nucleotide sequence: TGTGCCAGTAGTATCTGGGGACATCCAGGAGAAGAAAAACTGTTTTTT. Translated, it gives CASSIWGHPGEEKLFF.

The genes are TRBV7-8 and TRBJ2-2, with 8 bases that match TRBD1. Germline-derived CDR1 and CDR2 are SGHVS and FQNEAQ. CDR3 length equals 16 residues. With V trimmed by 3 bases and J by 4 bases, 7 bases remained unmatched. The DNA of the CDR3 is TGTGCCAGCAGCTTGGAGGACAGGGTCATCACCGGGGAGCTGTTTTTT. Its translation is CASSLEDRVITGELFF.

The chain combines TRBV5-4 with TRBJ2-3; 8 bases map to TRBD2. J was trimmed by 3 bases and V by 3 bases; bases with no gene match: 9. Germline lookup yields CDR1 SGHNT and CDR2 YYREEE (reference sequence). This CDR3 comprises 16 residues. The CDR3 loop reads CASSSGSGIETDTQYF. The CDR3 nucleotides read TGTGCCAGCAGCTCGGGTAGCGGGATCGAAACAGATACGCAGTATTTT.

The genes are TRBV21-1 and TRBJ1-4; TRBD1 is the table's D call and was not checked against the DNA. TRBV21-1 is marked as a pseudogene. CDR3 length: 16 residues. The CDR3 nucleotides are TGTGCCAGCAAGACGGACAGGGTTGAAGCTAATGAAAAACTGTTTTTT. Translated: CASKTDRVEANEKLFF.